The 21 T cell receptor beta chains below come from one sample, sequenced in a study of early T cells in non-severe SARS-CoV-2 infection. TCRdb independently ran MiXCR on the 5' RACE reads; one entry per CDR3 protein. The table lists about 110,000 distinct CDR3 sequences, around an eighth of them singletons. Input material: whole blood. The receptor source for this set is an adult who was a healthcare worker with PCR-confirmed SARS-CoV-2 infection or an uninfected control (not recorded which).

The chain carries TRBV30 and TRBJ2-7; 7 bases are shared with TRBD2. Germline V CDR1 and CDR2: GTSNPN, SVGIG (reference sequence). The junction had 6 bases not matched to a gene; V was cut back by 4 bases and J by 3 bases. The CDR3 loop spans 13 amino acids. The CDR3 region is CAWTGGGVYEQYF. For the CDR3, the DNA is TGTGCCTGGACGGGCGGGGGAGTCTACGAGCAGTACTTC.

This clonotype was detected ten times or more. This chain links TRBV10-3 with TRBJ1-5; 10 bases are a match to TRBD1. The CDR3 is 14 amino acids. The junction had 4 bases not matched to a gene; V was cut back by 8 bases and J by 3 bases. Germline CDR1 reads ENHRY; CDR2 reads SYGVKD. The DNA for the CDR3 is TGTGCCATCCGGGGACAGGGGTTCAATCAGCCCCAGCATTTT. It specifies CAIRGQGFNQPQHF.

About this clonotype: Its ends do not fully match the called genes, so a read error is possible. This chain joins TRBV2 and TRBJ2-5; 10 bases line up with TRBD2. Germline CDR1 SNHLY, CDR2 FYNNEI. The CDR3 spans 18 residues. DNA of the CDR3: TGTGCCAGCAGTGAGGACCACCCGCTAGCGGGGGATCAAGGGACCCAGTACTTC. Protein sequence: CASSEDHPLAGDQGTQYF.

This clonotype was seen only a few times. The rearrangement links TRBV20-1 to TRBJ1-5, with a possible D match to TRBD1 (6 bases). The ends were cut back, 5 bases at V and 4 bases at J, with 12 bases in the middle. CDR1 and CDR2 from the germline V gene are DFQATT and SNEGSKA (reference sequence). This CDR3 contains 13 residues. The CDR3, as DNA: TGCAGTGCTTTCTCAGGGGTGAATCAGCCCCAGCATTTT. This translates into CSAFSGVNQPQHF.

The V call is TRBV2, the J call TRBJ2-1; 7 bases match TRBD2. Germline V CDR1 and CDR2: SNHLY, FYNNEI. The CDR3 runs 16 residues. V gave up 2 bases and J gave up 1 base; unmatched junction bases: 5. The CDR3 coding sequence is TGTGCCAGCAGTGAATCTGGGAGGGCATCCTACAATGAGCAGTTCTTC. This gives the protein CASSESGRASYNEQFF.

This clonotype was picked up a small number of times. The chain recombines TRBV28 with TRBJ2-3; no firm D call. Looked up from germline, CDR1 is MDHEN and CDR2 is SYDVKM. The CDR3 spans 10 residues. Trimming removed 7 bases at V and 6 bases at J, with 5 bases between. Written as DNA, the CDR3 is TGTGCCAGCACAGGCGATACGCAGTATTTT. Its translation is CASTGDTQYF.

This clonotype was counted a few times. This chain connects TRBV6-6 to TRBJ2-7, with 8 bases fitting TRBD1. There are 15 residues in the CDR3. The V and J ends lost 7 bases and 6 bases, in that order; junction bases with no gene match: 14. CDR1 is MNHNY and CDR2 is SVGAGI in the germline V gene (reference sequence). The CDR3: CASTLNRDRFSEQYF. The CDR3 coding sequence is TGTGCCAGCACCTTGAACCGGGACAGGTTTAGCGAGCAGTACTTC.

CDR3 protein: CSATDRGRKNSPLHF. CDR3 in DNA: TGCAGTGCTACCGACAGGGGACGCAAGAATTCACCCCTCCACTTT. The V gene is TRBV20-1, the J gene TRBJ1-6, with 8 positions matching TRBD1. From germline, CDR1 is DFQATT and CDR2 SNEGSKA (reference sequence). This CDR3 contains 15 residues. With V trimmed by 4 bases and J by 7 bases, 9 bases remained unmatched.

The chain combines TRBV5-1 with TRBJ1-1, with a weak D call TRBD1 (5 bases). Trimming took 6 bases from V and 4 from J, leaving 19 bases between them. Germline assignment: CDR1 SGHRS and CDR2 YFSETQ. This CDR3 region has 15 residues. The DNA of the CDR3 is TGCGCCAGCACCCCCGGAGGAACGGGGGGCACTGAAGCTTTCTTT. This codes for CASTPGGTGGTEAFF.

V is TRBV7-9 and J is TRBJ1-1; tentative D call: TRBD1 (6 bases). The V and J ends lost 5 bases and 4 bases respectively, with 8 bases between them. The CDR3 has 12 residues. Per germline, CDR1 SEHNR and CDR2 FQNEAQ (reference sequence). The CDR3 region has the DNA TGTGCCAGCAGCCCACAGGGCACTGAAGCTTTCTTT. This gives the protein CASSPQGTEAFF.

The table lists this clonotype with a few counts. The CDR3 here is CASSPFLAGNTGELFF. CDR3 sequence (DNA): TGTGCCAGCTCACCATTCCTAGCGGGGAACACCGGGGAGCTGTTTTTT. The chain is built from TRBV18 and TRBJ2-2; 8 positions agree with TRBD2. Trimming at V came to 2 bases and at J to 1 base, leaving 3 bases not matched to a gene. From germline, CDR1 is KGHSH and CDR2 LQKENI. This CDR3 spans 16 amino acids.

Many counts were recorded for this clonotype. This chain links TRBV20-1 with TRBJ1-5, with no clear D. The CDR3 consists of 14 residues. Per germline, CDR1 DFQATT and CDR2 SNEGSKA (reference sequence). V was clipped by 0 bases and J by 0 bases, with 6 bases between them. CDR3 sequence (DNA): TGCAGTGCTAGAGAAGGATCTAGCAATCAGCCCCAGCATTTT. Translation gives CSAREGSSNQPQHF.

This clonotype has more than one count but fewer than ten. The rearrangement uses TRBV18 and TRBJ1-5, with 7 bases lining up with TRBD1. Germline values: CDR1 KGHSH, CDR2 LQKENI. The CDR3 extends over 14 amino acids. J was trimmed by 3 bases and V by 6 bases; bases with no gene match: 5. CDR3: CASSGQSPNQPQHF. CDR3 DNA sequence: TGTGCCAGCTCGGGACAGAGCCCCAATCAGCCCCAGCATTTT.

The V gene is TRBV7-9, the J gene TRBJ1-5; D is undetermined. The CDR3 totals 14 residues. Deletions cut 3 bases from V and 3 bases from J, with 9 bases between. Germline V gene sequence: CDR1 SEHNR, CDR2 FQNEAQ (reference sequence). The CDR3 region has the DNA TGTGCCAGCAGCTTCGGACCGGACAATCAGCCCCAGCATTTT. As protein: CASSFGPDNQPQHF.

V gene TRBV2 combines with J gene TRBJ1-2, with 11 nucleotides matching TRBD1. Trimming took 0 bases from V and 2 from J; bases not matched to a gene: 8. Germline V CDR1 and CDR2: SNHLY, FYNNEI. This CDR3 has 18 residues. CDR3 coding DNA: TGTGCCAGCAGTGAAGCGCGTCAGGGACAGGGGGACAACTATGGCTACACCTTC. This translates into CASSEARQGQGDNYGYTF.

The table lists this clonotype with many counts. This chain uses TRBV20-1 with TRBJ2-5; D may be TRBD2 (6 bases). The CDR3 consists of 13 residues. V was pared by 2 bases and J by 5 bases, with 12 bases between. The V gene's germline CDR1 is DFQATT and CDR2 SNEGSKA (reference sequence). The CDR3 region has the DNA TGCAGTGCTAGATCAGGACTATCTGAGACCCAGTACTTC. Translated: CSARSGLSETQYF.

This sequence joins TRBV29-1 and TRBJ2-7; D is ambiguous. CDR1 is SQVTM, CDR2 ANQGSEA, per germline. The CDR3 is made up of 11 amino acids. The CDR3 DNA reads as TGCGGCCGAAAATCTCGGCACGAGCAGTACTTC. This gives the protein CGRKSRHEQYF.

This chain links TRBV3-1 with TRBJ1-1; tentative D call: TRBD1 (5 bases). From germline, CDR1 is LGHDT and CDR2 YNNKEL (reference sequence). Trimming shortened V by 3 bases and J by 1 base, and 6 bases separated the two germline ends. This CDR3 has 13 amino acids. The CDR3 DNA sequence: TGTGCCAGCAGCCAGACAGAGAACACTGAAGCTTTCTTT. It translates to CASSQTENTEAFF.

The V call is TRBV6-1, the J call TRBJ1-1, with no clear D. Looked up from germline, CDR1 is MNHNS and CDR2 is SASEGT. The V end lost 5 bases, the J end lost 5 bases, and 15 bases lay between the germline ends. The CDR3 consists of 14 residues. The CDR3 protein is CASSPVVGRTEAFF. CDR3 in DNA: TGTGCCAGCAGTCCTGTGGTCGGGAGAACTGAAGCTTTCTTT.

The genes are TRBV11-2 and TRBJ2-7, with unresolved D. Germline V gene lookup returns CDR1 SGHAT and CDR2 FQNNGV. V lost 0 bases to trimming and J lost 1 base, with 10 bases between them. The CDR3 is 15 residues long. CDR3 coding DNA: TGTGCCAGCAGCTTAGATCGGGCAGCTTCCTACGAGCAGTACTTC. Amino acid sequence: CASSLDRAASYEQYF.

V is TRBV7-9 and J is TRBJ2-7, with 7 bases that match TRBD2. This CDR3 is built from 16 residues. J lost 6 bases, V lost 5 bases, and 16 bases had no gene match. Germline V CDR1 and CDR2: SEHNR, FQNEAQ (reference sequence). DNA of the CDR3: TGTGCCAGCAGCCTCACCCCGGGACTACTCGAGTCCGAGCAGTACTTC. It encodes CASSLTPGLLESEQYF. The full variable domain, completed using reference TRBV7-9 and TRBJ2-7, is DTGVSQNPRHKITKRGQNVTFRCDPISEHNRLYWYRQTLGQGPEFLTYFQNEAQLEKSRLLSDRFSAERPKGSFSTLEIQRTEQGDSAMYLCASSLTPGLLESEQYFGPGTRLTVT.